This T cell receptor beta chain was recovered during a study of identical twins. V lost 6 bases and J 9 bases, leaving 18 bases between the germline ends. CDR1 and CDR2 (germline): ENHRY, SYGVKD. This CDR3 is 15 amino acids long. TCRdb re-derived calls from the 5' RACE reads in MiXCR, one entry per CDR3 protein. Of some 1,600,000 distinct CDR3 sequences in the sample, under 35% were seen once. The rearrangement uses TRBV10-3 and TRBJ1-6; D may be TRBD1 (5 bases). The specimen sequenced was cord blood. The sequence was collected from a newborn girl in good health. CDR3 protein: CAIRGHGIDSSPLHF. The CDR3 bases are TGTGCCATCAGAGGACACGGTATTGATAGTTCACCCCTCCACTTT.